The 20 T cell receptor beta chains below come from one sample, sequenced in a study of T cells after yellow fever vaccination. In TCRdb, the 5' RACE reads were re-called with MiXCR into one record per CDR3 protein. Found here are fewer than 350,000 distinct CDR3 sequences, about 3.5% of them singletons; the top ten hold 20% to 25%. Specimen: PBMCs, collected on the day of the yellow fever booster vaccination. These receptors all come from a man aged 18 to 30 who received the YFV17D yellow fever vaccine.

This clonotype has a count of ten or more. This chain uses TRBV9 with TRBJ2-2; the match to TRBD2 covers 10 bases. The CDR3 spans 17 residues. The ends lost 0 bases at V and 5 bases at J; junction bases unmatched: 7. The germline CDR1 and CDR2 sequences are SGDLS and YYNGEE. In DNA, the CDR3 is TGTGCCAGCAGCGTAGCTCGGGCTAGCGGGGGTACCGGGGAGCTGTTTTTT. Translated: CASSVARASGGTGELFF.

In its sample, this clonotype was seen many times. The J gene is TRBJ2-3, the V gene TRBV7-8; D gene uncertain. The germline CDR1 and CDR2 sequences are SGHVS and FQNEAQ. This CDR3 is 14 amino acids long. The V gene lost 6 bases and the J gene lost 1 base, with 11 bases spanning the gap. DNA of the CDR3: TGTGCCAGCAGACAACCCCGGGGCACAGATACGCAGTATTTT. It is translated as CASRQPRGTDTQYF. Together with reference TRBV7-8 and TRBJ2-3, the CDR3 gives the full variable domain: GAGVSQSPRYKVAKRGQDVALRCDPISGHVSLFWYQQALGQGPEFLTYFQNEAQLDKSGLPSDRFFAERPEGSVSTLKIQRTQQEDSAVYLCASRQPRGTDTQYFGPGTRLTVL.

This clonotype was picked up a small number of times. The V and J genes are TRBV20-1 and TRBJ2-5, with D hard to call. The CDR3 has 13 residues. In germline, CDR1 is DFQATT, CDR2 SNEGSKA (reference sequence). V dropped 5 bases and J dropped 7 bases, with 17 bases sitting between them. The CDR3 coding sequence is TGCAGTGCTCGACTTTCGGTGCTCGGGACCCAGTACTTC. It codes for CSARLSVLGTQYF.

The chain is built from TRBV20-1 and TRBJ1-1; D call uncertain. The V gene lost 5 bases and the J gene lost 4 bases, with 8 bases spanning the gap. Germline V lookup: CDR1 DFQATT, CDR2 SNEGSKA (reference sequence). The CDR3 runs 11 residues. The CDR3 reads CSAGRITEAFF. The CDR3 coding sequence is TGCAGTGCTGGACGGATCACTGAAGCTTTCTTT.

This clonotype turned up a few times. This chain uses TRBV5-1 with TRBJ1-5, with 9 bases identical to TRBD1. CDR3 length equals 16 residues. V was pared by 0 bases and J by 1 base, with 2 bases of the junction left unmatched. Germline CDR1 reads SGHRS; CDR2 reads YFSETQ. CDR3 nucleotide sequence: TGCGCCAGCAGCTTGGGGACAGGGGTGAGCAATCAGCCCCAGCATTTT. This sequence encodes CASSLGTGVSNQPQHF.

This clonotype appeared many times. The V and J genes are TRBV12-3 or TRBV12-4 and TRBJ2-2, with D perhaps TRBD1 (5 bases). The CDR3 spans 14 residues. Trimming removed 7 bases at V and 5 bases at J, with 14 bases between. CDR3 sequence reads: CASMGDSNTGELFF. Here the CDR3 DNA reads TGTGCCAGCATGGGCGACAGTAATACCGGGGAGCTGTTTTTT.

This clonotype showed up many times. The chain employs TRBV27 and TRBJ1-2; maybe TRBD1 (6 bases). V lost 7 bases, J lost 0 bases, and 27 bases lay in between. The CDR3 extends over 19 amino acids. CDR1 is MNHEY, CDR2 SMNVEV, per germline (reference sequence). The CDR3 protein is CASKKYTPGAILANYGYTF. CDR3 DNA: TGTGCCAGCAAAAAGTACACCCCAGGGGCGATACTAGCTAACTATGGCTACACCTTC.

The V call is TRBV5-1, the J call TRBJ1-2, with TRBD1 as a possible D gene (6 bases). Trimming took 1 base from V and 9 from J, leaving 19 bases between them. The CDR3 sequence is 15 residues long. The germline gives CDR1 SGHRS, CDR2 YFSETQ. The CDR3 DNA reads as TGCGCCAGCAGCTTGAGTGGGACGGGGGCTGAAAGCTACACCTTC. As protein: CASSLSGTGAESYTF.

Many counts were recorded for this clonotype. This chain joins TRBV12-3 or TRBV12-4 and TRBJ1-1; a possible D gene is TRBD1 (6 bases). The CDR3 covers 15 residues. Deletions cut 7 bases from V and 0 bases from J, with 15 bases between. The chain's CDR3 is CASTIAGHLNTEAFF. In DNA, the CDR3 is TGTGCCAGCACAATTGCGGGACACCTGAACACTGAAGCTTTCTTT.

This clonotype was counted at least ten times. This rearrangement joins TRBV20-1 to TRBJ1-1; 7 positions match TRBD1. In germline, CDR1 is DFQATT, CDR2 SNEGSKA (reference sequence). J was trimmed by 5 bases and V by 2 bases; bases with no gene match: 2. There are 12 residues in the CDR3. CDR3 sequence: CSARRGPTEAFF. The CDR3 nucleotides read TGCAGTGCTAGAAGGGGGCCGACTGAAGCTTTCTTT.

The chain is built from TRBV7-8 and TRBJ1-5, with D possibly being TRBD1 (5 bases). The CDR3 consists of 15 residues. The germline gives CDR1 SGHVS, CDR2 FQNEAQ. V was cut by 5 bases and J by 2 bases, with 13 bases left in between. The CDR3: CASSGQRQRNQPQHF. For the CDR3, the DNA is TGTGCCAGCAGCGGGCAGCGACAGCGCAATCAGCCCCAGCATTTT.

This clonotype came up a few times. The rearrangement links TRBV5-1 to TRBJ2-3, with TRBD2 matching 9 bases. The CDR3 runs to 16 residues. V dropped 5 bases and J dropped 3; count of bases not matched to a gene: 10. Germline lookup yields CDR1 SGHRS and CDR2 YFSETQ. The CDR3 is CASSLGRGGPTDTQYF. The CDR3 DNA sequence: TGCGCCAGCAGTCTTGGGCGGGGGGGGCCGACAGATACGCAGTATTTT.

This clonotype was seen at least ten times. This chain uses TRBV20-1 with TRBJ1-2; perhaps TRBD1 as D (5 bases). The CDR3 spans 13 residues. V was trimmed by 7 bases and J by 3 bases, leaving 15 bases between them. Germline values: CDR1 DFQATT, CDR2 SNEGSKA (reference sequence). The CDR3 DNA sequence: TGCAGTGGAAGCGACAGCTCCTACTATGGCTACACCTTC. Translated, it gives CSGSDSSYYGYTF.

This clonotype came up a few times. The chain couples TRBV10-2 to TRBJ1-1; 8 nucleotides agree with TRBD1. Trimming took 5 bases from V and 7 from J; bases not matched to a gene: 12. This CDR3 has 15 amino acids. Germline values: CDR1 WSHSY, CDR2 SAAADI. The CDR3 sequence: CASSQGAVGSDEAFF. In DNA, the CDR3 is TGCGCCAGCAGTCAGGGGGCCGTTGGTTCCGATGAAGCTTTCTTT.

This clonotype appeared many times. J is TRBJ2-7 and V is TRBV20-1, with D unresolved. The CDR3 is made up of 13 amino acids. Between the trimmed V and J ends, which lost 3 bases and 7 bases, there was a span of 16 bases. Per the germline V gene, CDR1 is DFQATT and CDR2 is SNEGSKA (reference sequence). The CDR3 bases are TGCAGTGCTAGTACTCCTACATGGCGAGAGCAGTACGTC. Translation: CSASTPTWREQYV.

This clonotype was observed many times. The junction departs from germline at one end; a sequencing error may be responsible. The CDR3 region is CSARGRPGNF. The CDR3 DNA reads TGCAGTGCTAGGGGCAGGCCGGGAAACTTC. V and J are TRBV20-1 and TRBJ2-7, with D possibly being TRBD2 (5 bases). Germline lookup yields CDR1 DFQATT and CDR2 SNEGSKA (reference sequence). The CDR3 has 10 amino acids.

This clonotype was detected only a few times. V gene TRBV4-2 combines with J gene TRBJ1-2; 11 bases match TRBD1. With V trimmed by 4 bases and J by 6 bases, 10 bases remained unmatched. Germline assignment: CDR1 LGHNA and CDR2 YNFKEQ. The CDR3 has 16 amino acids. For the CDR3, the DNA is TGTGCCAGCAGCCCCTCGGCGGGACAGGGGGGAAATGGCTACACCTTC. Translating gives CASSPSAGQGGNGYTF.

The V call is TRBV6-2 or TRBV6-3, the J call TRBJ2-1, with 8 nucleotides matching TRBD2. Germline V gene data show CDR1 as MNHEY and CDR2 as SVGEGT. This CDR3 is 15 amino acids long. Germline trimming cut 2 bases from V and 5 bases from J; bases unmatched to any gene: 5. The DNA of the CDR3 is TGTGCCAGCAGTTACGTTCGAGCGGGGGACAATGAGCAGTTCTTC. It encodes CASSYVRAGDNEQFF.

This clonotype came up many times. The chain couples TRBV6-5 to TRBJ2-4; TRBD2 is a possible D gene (6 bases). Trimming cost V 0 bases and J 3 bases, with 12 bases left between them. CDR3 size: 16 residues. Germline loops: CDR1 MNHEY, CDR2 SVGAGI. The CDR3 is CASSYSSGTGKNIQYF. The DNA for the CDR3 is TGTGCCAGCAGTTACTCCTCGGGGACTGGCAAAAACATTCAGTACTTC.

In this sample, this clonotype turned up many times. V usage is TRBV6-5 and J usage is TRBJ2-7, with 9 bases fitting TRBD1. CDR1 and CDR2 (germline): MNHEY, SVGAGI. The CDR3 covers 17 residues. V lost 1 base and J lost 2; bases outside the gene matches: 9. The DNA of the CDR3 is TGTGCCAGCAGTTACTTGAGCGAACAGGGGGCGACCTACGAGCAGTACTTC. Its translation: CASSYLSEQGATYEQYF.